This TCR beta chain was obtained from a study of T cell responses to AZD1222 COVID-19 vaccine. Whole-study findings and limits: After the peak T cell response, and only then, were repertoires sampled. The span of vaccine-associated CD4 TCRs extended across spike, with dominance at 160-218 and 743-854.

About this clone: Antigen specificity is unknown.

Only in-frame clones appear in the TCRdb table, and some are missing; sequencing was by immunoSEQ multiplex PCR. The repertoire includes 95,000 to 100,000 clones, 89% of them detected once, and around 1.6% sits in the top ten. The CDR3 length is 13 residues. Trimming stripped 8 bases from V and 10 bases from J, with 20 bases between. The input for sequencing was peripheral blood, taken on day 0 of AZD1222 vaccination. This receptor was taken from an adult in good health. The chain combines TRBV12-3 or TRBV12-4 with TRBJ1-1; no reliable D call. CDR3 sequence reads: CASARQSSGSAFF. The CDR3 nucleotides are TGTGCCAGCGCTCGGCAGTCCTCTGGCTCAGCTTTCTTT.